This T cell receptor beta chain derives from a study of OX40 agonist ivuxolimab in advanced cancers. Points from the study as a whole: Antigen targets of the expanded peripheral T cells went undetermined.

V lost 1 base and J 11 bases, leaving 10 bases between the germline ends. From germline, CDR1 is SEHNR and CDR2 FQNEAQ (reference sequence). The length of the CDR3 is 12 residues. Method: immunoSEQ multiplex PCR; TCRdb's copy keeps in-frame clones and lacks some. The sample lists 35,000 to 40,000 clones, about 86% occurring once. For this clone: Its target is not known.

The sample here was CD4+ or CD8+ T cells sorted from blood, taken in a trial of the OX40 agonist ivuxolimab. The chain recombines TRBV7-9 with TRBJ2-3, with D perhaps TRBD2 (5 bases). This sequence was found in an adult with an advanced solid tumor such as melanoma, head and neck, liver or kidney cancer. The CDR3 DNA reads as TGTGCCAGCAGCTTAGACGGGGTCCTGCAGTATTTT. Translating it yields CASSLDGVLQYF.